This T cell receptor beta chain was recorded in a study of T cells in Graves' hyperthyroidism and ophthalmopathy. Amplified TCR beta CDR3 regions derived from RNA transcripts. Using the HTBI primer set, a first-round RT-PCR was run on the TCR CDR3. TCRdb re-analysed the multiplex PCR reads in MiXCR, keeping a single row per CDR3 protein. This sample has about 610,000 distinct CDR3 sequences, with over 12% found just once. Germline V gene data show CDR1 as SGDLS and CDR2 as YYNGEE. The V and J ends lost 0 bases and 0 bases respectively, with 7 bases between them. The CDR3 is 14 amino acids. Exclusion of patients followed from uncontrolled infection, other autoimmune disease, pregnancy or lactation. This clonotype came up many times. What it recognizes is unknown. This may be a read error: a much more frequent sequence differs by one nucleotide. Study-wide results and caveats: Blood held most thyroid clonotypes expanded above 0.001 frequency. Onset of ophthalmopathy came a median 6.5 months after the model predicted it.

The source is a woman in her 40s with Graves' ophthalmopathy. The chain has TRBV9 and TRBJ2-7, with D possibly being TRBD2 (5 bases). Sample: blood. CDR3 sequence reads: CASSVGGLSYEQYF. The CDR3 nucleotides read TGTGCCAGCAGCGTAGGCGGACTCTCCTACGAGCAGTACTTC.